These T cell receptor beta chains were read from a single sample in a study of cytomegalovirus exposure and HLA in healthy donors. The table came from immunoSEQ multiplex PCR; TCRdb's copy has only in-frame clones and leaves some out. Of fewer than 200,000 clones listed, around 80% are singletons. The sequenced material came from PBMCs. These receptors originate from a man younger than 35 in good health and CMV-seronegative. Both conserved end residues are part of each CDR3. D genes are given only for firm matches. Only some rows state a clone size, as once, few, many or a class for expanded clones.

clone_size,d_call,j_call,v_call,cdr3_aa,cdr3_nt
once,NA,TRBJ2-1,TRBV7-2,CASSSLAGLFREQFF,TGTGCCAGCAGCTCGTTGGCGGGTCTATTCAGGGAGCAGTTCTTC
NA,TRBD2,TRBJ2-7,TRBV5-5,CASSLVGRAYEQYF,TGTGCCAGCAGCTTGGTCGGGAGGGCCTACGAGCAGTACTTC
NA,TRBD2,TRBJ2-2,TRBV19,CASSIATSGSGELFF,TGTGCCAGTAGTATCGCGACTAGCGGGTCCGGGGAGCTGTTTTTT
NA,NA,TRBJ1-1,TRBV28,CASSSSGVPAFF,TGTGCCAGCAGTTCGTCGGGGGTACCAGCTTTCTTT
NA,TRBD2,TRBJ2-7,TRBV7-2,CASSPGTSGMGEQYF,TGTGCCAGCAGCCCCGGGACTAGCGGGATGGGCGAGCAGTACTTC
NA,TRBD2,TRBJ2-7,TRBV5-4,CASSWEREGPEEQYF,TGTGCCAGCAGCTGGGAGCGGGAGGGGCCCGAAGAGCAGTACTTC
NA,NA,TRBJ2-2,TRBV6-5,CASSYSSPSGGELFF,TGTGCCAGCAGTTACTCGAGCCCGTCCGGCGGGGAGCTGTTTTTT
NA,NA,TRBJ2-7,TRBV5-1,CASSSSGTSYEQYF,TGCGCCAGCAGCTCAAGCGGAACCTCCTACGAGCAGTACTTC
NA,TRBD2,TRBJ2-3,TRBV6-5,CASSLAGEGPDTQYF,TGTGCCAGCAGTTTAGCGGGAGAGGGGCCCGATACGCAGTATTTT
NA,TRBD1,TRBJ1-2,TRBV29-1,CSVRQGAYGYTF,TGCAGCGTTCGACAGGGGGCCTATGGCTACACCTTC
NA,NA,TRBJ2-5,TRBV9,CASSVGWRGETQYF,TGTGCCAGCAGCGTAGGGTGGAGAGGAGAGACCCAGTACTTC
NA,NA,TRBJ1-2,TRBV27,CASSSRGNYGYTF,TGTGCCAGCAGTTCCAGGGGAAACTATGGCTACACCTTC
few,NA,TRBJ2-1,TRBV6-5,CASSYSQGYEQFF,TGTGCCAGCAGTTACTCCCAGGGGTATGAGCAGTTCTTC
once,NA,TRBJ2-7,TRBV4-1,CASSRLTGLGEQYF,TGCGCCAGCAGCCGCTTGACAGGACTGGGGGAGCAGTACTTC
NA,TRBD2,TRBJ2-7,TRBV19,CASSQGLAGTYEQYF,TGTGCCAGTAGTCAGGGACTAGCGGGGACCTACGAGCAGTACTTC
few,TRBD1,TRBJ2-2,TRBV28,CASSLWDSKAGELFF,TGTGCCAGCAGTCTCTGGGACAGCAAGGCCGGGGAGCTGTTTTTT